The 22 T cell receptor beta chains below come from one sample, sequenced in a study of radiotherapy plus CTLA-4 blockade in lung cancer. Measured with immunoSEQ multiplex PCR; TCRdb has only the in-frame clones, and not every one. The sample includes approximately 85,000 clones, 70% to 90% seen only once; the top ten take just over 2%. The sample here was peripheral blood, taken from a patient treated with radiotherapy plus ipilimumab. These receptors all come from a human donor with non-small cell lung cancer who had a partial response to radiotherapy plus ipilimumab.

This sequence joins TRBV10-2 and TRBJ2-3, with D unresolved. This CDR3 spans 16 amino acids. The V end lost 0 bases, the J end lost 6 bases, and 16 bases lay between the germline ends. Germline loops: CDR1 WSHSY, CDR2 SAAADI. CDR3 sequence reads: CASSESNFRSRDTQYF. DNA of the CDR3: TGCGCCAGCAGTGAGTCGAATTTCAGGTCCCGGGATACGCAGTATTTT.

The genes are TRBV6-1 and TRBJ2-5; a possible D gene is TRBD2 (6 bases). Looked up from germline, CDR1 is MNHNS and CDR2 is SASEGT. This CDR3 region has 15 residues. Deletions cut 2 bases from V and 4 bases from J, with 14 bases between. Here the CDR3 DNA reads TGTGCCAGCAGTGAACCAGGTTCCGGGAGAGAGACCCAGTACTTC. It encodes CASSEPGSGRETQYF.

V gene TRBV29-1 combines with J gene TRBJ2-3; TRBD2 is a possible D gene (6 bases). Germline V CDR1 and CDR2: SQVTM, ANQGSEA. Trimming shortened V by 2 bases and J by 6 bases, and 18 bases separated the two germline ends. The CDR3 loop spans 15 amino acids. The CDR3 protein is CSVEPLGGSVDTQYF. CDR3 nucleotide sequence: TGCAGCGTTGAACCTCTGGGGGGTTCGGTGGATACGCAGTATTTT.

This chain links TRBV11-2 with TRBJ2-3; 7 positions match TRBD2. Germline V gene lookup returns CDR1 SGHAT and CDR2 FQNNGV. The V and J ends lost 5 bases and 1 base, in that order; junction bases with no gene match: 9. The CDR3 runs 16 residues. CDR3 amino acids: CASSREVAGGTDTQYF. The CDR3 DNA is TGTGCCAGCAGCCGAGAGGTGGCGGGGGGCACAGATACGCAGTATTTT.

The gene calls are TRBV27 and TRBJ2-5; 11 nucleotides line up with TRBD2. Germline assignment: CDR1 MNHEY and CDR2 SMNVEV (reference sequence). V dropped 5 bases and J dropped 3; count of bases not matched to a gene: 11. The CDR3 loop spans 17 amino acids. CDR3 amino acids: CASSTGGTSGGEETQYF. The CDR3 nucleotides read TGTGCCAGCAGTACGGGGGGCACTAGCGGGGGCGAAGAGACCCAGTACTTC.

In this sample, this clone turned up once. J is TRBJ1-5 and V is TRBV7-8; 7 bases fit TRBD1. The CDR3 contains 15 residues. V was pared by 1 base and J by 3 bases, with 3 bases of the junction left unmatched. In germline, CDR1 is SGHVS, CDR2 FQNEAQ. The CDR3 region is CASSLVGGNNQPQHF. The DNA of the CDR3 is TGTGCCAGCAGCTTAGTAGGGGGCAACAATCAGCCCCAGCATTTT. The variable domain in full, completed from reference TRBV7-8 and TRBJ1-5, reads GAGVSQSPRYKVAKRGQDVALRCDPISGHVSLFWYQQALGQGPEFLTYFQNEAQLDKSGLPSDRFFAERPEGSVSTLKIQRTQQEDSAVYLCASSLVGGNNQPQHFGDGTRLSIL.

The chain couples TRBV15 to TRBJ2-6, with TRBD1 matching over 11 bases. Germline V gene lookup returns CDR1 LNHNV and CDR2 YYDKDF (reference sequence). The CDR3 totals 19 residues. Unmatched junction bases numbered 8, after V lost 4 bases and J lost 0 bases. The CDR3 sequence: CATSTYPGTGGSGANVLTF. In DNA, the CDR3 is TGTGCCACCAGCACCTACCCCGGGACAGGGGGCTCTGGGGCCAACGTCCTGACTTTC.

The CDR3 is CASITGRSGEKLFF. The CDR3 nucleotides are TGTGCCAGCATTACGGGTAGATCAGGGGAAAAACTGTTTTTT. This rearrangement joins TRBV6-5 to TRBJ1-4; a weak D match, TRBD1 (5 bases). CDR3 size: 14 residues. V gave up 7 bases and J gave up 8 bases, with 17 bases separating them. The germline V gene has CDR1 MNHEY and CDR2 SVGAGI.

This chain uses TRBV28 with TRBJ2-5; the D gene is possibly TRBD1 (5 bases). The CDR3 has 13 residues. Germline CDR1 is MDHEN and CDR2 is SYDVKM. V dropped 2 bases and J dropped 5 bases, with 9 bases sitting between them. The CDR3 sequence is CASSLRAGETQYF. CDR3 sequence (DNA): TGTGCCAGCAGTTTAAGGGCAGGGGAGACCCAGTACTTC.

V is TRBV7-2 and J is TRBJ2-5, with 10 bases fitting TRBD2. V was pared by 3 bases and J by 5 bases, with 0 bases of the junction left unmatched. The CDR3 sequence is 13 residues long. Germline CDR1 and CDR2: SGHTA and FQGNSA. CDR3 sequence: CASSFSGRETQYF. The CDR3 DNA reads TGTGCCAGCAGCTTTAGCGGGAGGGAGACCCAGTACTTC. Full variable domain (rest looked up from reference TRBV7-2 and TRBJ2-5): GAGVSQSPSNKVTEKGKDVELRCDPISGHTALYWYRQSLGQGLEFLIYFQGNSAPDKSGLPSDRFSAERTGGSVSTLTIQRTQQEDSAVYLCASSFSGRETQYFGPGTRLLVL.

The genes are TRBV1 and TRBJ2-1; the table calls TRBD2, which could not be checked here. TRBV1 is shown as a pseudogene. The CDR3 spans 13 residues. The CDR3 DNA reads as TGCACCAGCAGCCAAGTCCCTAACGATGAGCAGTTCTTC. Its protein is CTSSQVPNDEQFF.

The rearrangement links TRBV7-3 to TRBJ2-2, with 8 bases that match TRBD1. The CDR3 covers 15 residues. The V gene's germline CDR1 is SGHTA and CDR2 FQGTGA. The ends lost 4 bases at V and 2 bases at J; junction bases unmatched: 3. CDR3 loop: CASSSGTGNTGELFF. The CDR3 DNA sequence: TGTGCCAGCAGCTCCGGGACAGGCAACACCGGGGAGCTGTTTTTT.

J is TRBJ1-1 and V is TRBV25-1; 7 positions match TRBD1. The V gene's germline CDR1 is MGHDK and CDR2 SYGVNS. CDR3 length equals 14 residues. The ends lost 7 bases at V and 4 bases at J; junction bases unmatched: 9. CDR3 loop: CASTYTGVGTEAFF. CDR3 bases: TGTGCCAGCACCTATACAGGGGTTGGCACTGAAGCTTTCTTT. Full variable domain (rest looked up from reference TRBV25-1 and TRBJ1-1): EADIYQTPRYLVIGTGKKITLECSQTMGHDKMYWYQQDPGMELHLIHYSYGVNSTEKGDLSSESTVSRIRTEHFPLTLESARPSHTSQYLCASTYTGVGTEAFFGQGTRLTVV.

V gene TRBV6-6 combines with J gene TRBJ1-1; tentative D call: TRBD1 (6 bases). The germline V gene encodes CDR1 MNHNY and CDR2 SVGAGI (reference sequence). The ends were cut back, 6 bases at V and 1 base at J, with 15 bases in the middle. The CDR3 spans 15 residues. The CDR3, as DNA: TGTGCCAGCAGCCTACCTCTCAGGGGGAACACTGAAGCTTTCTTT. It codes for CASSLPLRGNTEAFF.

The chain is built from TRBV21-1 and TRBJ2-7; the table's D gene call, TRBD2, was not cross checked with the DNA. TRBV21-1 is a listed pseudogene. CDR3 length: 15 residues. CDR3: CASSSRVCAESEQYV. The DNA of the CDR3 is TGTGCCAGCAGCTCCCGGGTCTGCGCGGAGAGCGAGCAGTACGTC.

J is TRBJ2-1 and V is TRBV9, with a tentative D call TRBD2 (5 bases). In germline, CDR1 is SGDLS, CDR2 YYNGEE. With 0 bases removed from V and 9 bases from J, the gap between germline ends came to 19 bases. The CDR3 runs to 16 residues. This CDR3 is CASSVAGGPATFEQFF. As DNA, the CDR3 is TGTGCCAGCAGCGTAGCTGGCGGGCCCGCTACTTTTGAGCAGTTCTTC. The full variable domain, rest sourced from reference TRBV9 and TRBJ2-1, is DSGVTQTPKHLITATGQRVTLRCSPRSGDLSVYWYQQSLDQGLQFLIQYYNGEERAKGNILERFSAQQFPDLHSELNLSSLELGDSALYFCASSVAGGPATFEQFFGPGTRLTVL.

The rearrangement uses TRBV9 and TRBJ1-5; D might be TRBD1 (6 bases). V shed 0 bases and J shed 8 bases, with 12 bases lying between them. Looked up from germline, CDR1 is SGDLS and CDR2 is YYNGEE. This CDR3 spans 14 amino acids. This CDR3 reads CASSVGGGGEPQHF. DNA of the CDR3: TGTGCCAGCAGCGTAGGAGGGGGTGGCGAGCCCCAGCATTTT.

For the CDR3, the DNA is TGTGCCAGCAGTGAAGGTTTAACTAGCGGGTTTCAAGAGACCCAGTACTTC. The encoded protein is CASSEGLTSGFQETQYF. This sequence joins TRBV6-1 and TRBJ2-5, with 9 bases matching TRBD2. CDR1 and CDR2 (germline): MNHNS, SASEGT. Trimming took 1 base from V and 2 from J; bases not matched to a gene: 8. This CDR3 is built from 17 residues.

This rearrangement joins TRBV6-5 to TRBJ1-4, with 9 bases identical to TRBD1. The CDR3 sequence is 14 residues long. The ends lost 6 bases at V and 8 bases at J; junction bases unmatched: 7. The germline CDR1 and CDR2 sequences are MNHEY and SVGAGI. Here the CDR3 DNA reads TGTGCCAGCAGCCGGACAGGGGTGGGAGAAAAACTGTTTTTT. Translation: CASSRTGVGEKLFF.

This clone was observed once. The chain combines TRBV5-1 with TRBJ2-1; 8 bases are shared with TRBD1. Trimming removed 0 bases from V and 15 bases from J; junction bases left unmatched: 14. The CDR3 spans 15 residues. The germline CDR1 and CDR2 sequences are SGHRS and YFSETQ. The CDR3, as DNA: TGCGCCAGCAGCTTGGCCGGGGCAGGGGGCGAGTATCGGTTCTTC. The encoded protein is CASSLAGAGGEYRFF.

The chain employs TRBV30 and TRBJ2-3; TRBD2 aligns across 11 bases. With 0 bases clipped from V and 3 bases from J, the junction kept 5 bases outside the gene matches. The germline CDR1 and CDR2 sequences are GTSNPN and SVGIG (reference sequence). The CDR3 consists of 16 residues. The chain's CDR3 is CAWSVGRTSGTDTQYF. The CDR3 DNA reads TGTGCCTGGAGTGTAGGGAGGACTAGCGGGACAGATACGCAGTATTTT.

The chain employs TRBV9 and TRBJ2-3; D is uncertain. The CDR3 consists of 14 residues. Germline values: CDR1 SGDLS, CDR2 YYNGEE. Trimming cost V 0 bases and J 0 bases, with 5 bases left between them. The CDR3 nucleotides read TGTGCCAGCAGCGTAGGAAGCAGCACAGATACGCAGTATTTT. Protein product: CASSVGSSTDTQYF.